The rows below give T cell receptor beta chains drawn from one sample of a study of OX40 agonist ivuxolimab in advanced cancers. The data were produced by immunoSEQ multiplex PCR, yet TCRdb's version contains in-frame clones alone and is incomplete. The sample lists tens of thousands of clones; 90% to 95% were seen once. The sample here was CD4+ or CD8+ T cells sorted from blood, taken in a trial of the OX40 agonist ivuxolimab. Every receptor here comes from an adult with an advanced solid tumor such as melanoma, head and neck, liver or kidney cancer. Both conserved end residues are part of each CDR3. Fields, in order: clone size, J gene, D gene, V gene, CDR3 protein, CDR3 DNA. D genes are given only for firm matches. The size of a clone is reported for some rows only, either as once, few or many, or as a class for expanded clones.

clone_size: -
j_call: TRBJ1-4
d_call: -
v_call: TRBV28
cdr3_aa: CASSLNEKLFF
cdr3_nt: TGTGCCAGCAGTTTAAATGAAAAACTGTTTTTT

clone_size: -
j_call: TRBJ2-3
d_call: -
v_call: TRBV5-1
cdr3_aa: CASSLSLPDTQYF
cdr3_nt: TGCGCCAGCAGCTTGAGCCTCCCAGATACGCAGTATTTT

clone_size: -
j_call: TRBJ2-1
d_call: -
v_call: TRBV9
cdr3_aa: CASSPWDINYNEQFF
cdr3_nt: TGTGCCAGCAGCCCGTGGGACATTAACTACAATGAGCAGTTCTTC

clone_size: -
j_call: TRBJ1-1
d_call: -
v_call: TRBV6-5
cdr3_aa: CASSYSQGGTEAFF
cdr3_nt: TGTGCCAGCAGTTACTCTCAGGGAGGCACTGAAGCTTTCTTT

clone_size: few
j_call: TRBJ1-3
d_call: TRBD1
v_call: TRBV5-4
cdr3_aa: CASSVGQGAGNTIYF
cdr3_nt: TGTGCCAGCAGCGTGGGACAGGGGGCTGGAAACACCATATATTTT

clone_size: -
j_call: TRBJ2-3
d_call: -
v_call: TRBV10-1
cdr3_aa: CASSELQTTDTQYF
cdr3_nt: TGCGCCAGCAGTGAGCTTCAGACGACAGATACGCAGTATTTT

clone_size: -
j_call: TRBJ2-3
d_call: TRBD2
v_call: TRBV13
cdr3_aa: CASSLVPRGVTDTQYF
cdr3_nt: TGTGCCAGCAGCCTTGTGCCGCGGGGGGTCACAGATACGCAGTATTTT

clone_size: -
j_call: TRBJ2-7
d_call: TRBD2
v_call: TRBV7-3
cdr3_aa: CASSLDGGSGYEQYF
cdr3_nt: TGTGCCAGCAGCTTAGATGGCGGGAGCGGCTACGAGCAGTACTTC

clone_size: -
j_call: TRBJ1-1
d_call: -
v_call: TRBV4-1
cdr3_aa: CASSQDGRVGTEAFF
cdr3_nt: TGCGCCAGCAGCCAAGATGGGAGGGTTGGTACTGAAGCTTTCTTT

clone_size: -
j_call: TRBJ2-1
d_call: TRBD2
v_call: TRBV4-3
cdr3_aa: CASSQELAGSYNEQFF
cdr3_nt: TGCGCCAGCAGCCAAGAACTAGCGGGCTCCTACAATGAGCAGTTCTTC

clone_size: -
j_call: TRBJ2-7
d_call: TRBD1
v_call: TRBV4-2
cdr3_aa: CASSQAPGQGSYEQYF
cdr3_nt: TGTGCCAGCAGCCAAGCCCCGGGACAGGGGTCCTACGAGCAGTACTTC

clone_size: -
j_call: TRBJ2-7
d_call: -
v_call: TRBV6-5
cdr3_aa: CASSYQIAYEQYF
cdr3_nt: TGTGCCAGCAGCTACCAGATAGCCTACGAGCAGTACTTC

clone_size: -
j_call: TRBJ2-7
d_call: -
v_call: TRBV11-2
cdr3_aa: CASSWESSYEQYF
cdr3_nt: TGTGCCAGCAGCTGGGAATCTTCCTACGAGCAGTACTTC

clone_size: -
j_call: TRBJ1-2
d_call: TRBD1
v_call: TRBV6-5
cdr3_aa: CASSYSGDRGYGYTF
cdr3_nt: TGTGCCAGCAGTTACTCGGGGGACAGGGGCTATGGCTACACCTTC

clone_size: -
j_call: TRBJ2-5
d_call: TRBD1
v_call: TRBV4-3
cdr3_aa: CASSQEKKGQTYQETQYF
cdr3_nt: TGCGCCAGCAGCCAAGAGAAAAAGGGACAGACGTACCAAGAGACCCAGTACTTC

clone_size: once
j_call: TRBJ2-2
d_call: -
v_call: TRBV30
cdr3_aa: CAWSVLGLRGELFF
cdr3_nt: TGTGCCTGGAGTGTACTTGGGCTGCGCGGGGAGCTGTTTTTT

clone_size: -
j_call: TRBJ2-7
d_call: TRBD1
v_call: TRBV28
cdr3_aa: CASSLGDRVVIGYEQYF
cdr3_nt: TGTGCCAGCAGTTTGGGGGACAGGGTAGTCATCGGATACGAGCAGTACTTC

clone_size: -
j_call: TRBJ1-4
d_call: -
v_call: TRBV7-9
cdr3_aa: CASSPEGLREKLFF
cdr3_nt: TGTGCCAGCAGCCCGGAAGGCCTCCGGGAAAAACTGTTTTTT

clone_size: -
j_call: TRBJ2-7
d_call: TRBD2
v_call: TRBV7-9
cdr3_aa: CASTPVGLADEQYF
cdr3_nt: TGTGCCAGCACCCCAGTGGGACTAGCGGACGAGCAGTACTTC

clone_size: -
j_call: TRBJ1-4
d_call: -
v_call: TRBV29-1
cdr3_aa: CSVEGDNSEKLFF
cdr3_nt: TGCAGCGTTGAAGGAGACAACAGTGAAAAACTGTTTTTT

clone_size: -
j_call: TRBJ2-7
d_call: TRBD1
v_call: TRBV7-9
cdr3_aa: CASTAGGRYSYEQYF
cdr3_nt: TGTGCCAGCACCGCAGGGGGCCGGTACTCCTACGAGCAATACTTC

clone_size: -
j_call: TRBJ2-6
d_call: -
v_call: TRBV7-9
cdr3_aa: CASRLPGVRGANVLTF
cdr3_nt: TGTGCCAGCAGGCTCCCCGGAGTCCGAGGGGCCAACGTCCTGACTTTC

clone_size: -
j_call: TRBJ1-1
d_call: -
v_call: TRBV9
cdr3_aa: CASSPTNTEAFF
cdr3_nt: TGTGCCAGCAGCCCCACAAACACTGAAGCTTTCTTT

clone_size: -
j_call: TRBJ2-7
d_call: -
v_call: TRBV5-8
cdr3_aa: CASSLSAYEQYF
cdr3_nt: TGTGCCAGCAGCCTCAGCGCCTACGAGCAGTATTTC

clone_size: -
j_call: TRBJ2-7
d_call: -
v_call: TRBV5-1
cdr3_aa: CASSGEGSEQYF
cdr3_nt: TGCGCCAGCAGCGGAGAGGGGAGCGAGCAGTACTTC

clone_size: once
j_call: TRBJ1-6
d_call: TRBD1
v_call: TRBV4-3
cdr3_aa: CASSPGTGNSPLHF
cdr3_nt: TGCGCCAGCAGCCCCGGGACAGGGAATTCACCCCTCCACTTT

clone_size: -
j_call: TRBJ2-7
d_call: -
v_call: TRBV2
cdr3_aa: CASSVGDEQYF
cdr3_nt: TGTGCCAGCAGTGTTGGGGACGAGCAGTACTTC

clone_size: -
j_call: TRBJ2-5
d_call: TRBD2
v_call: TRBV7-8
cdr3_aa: CASSPQRGGRETQYF
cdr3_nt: TGTGCCAGCAGCCCCCAGCGGGGGGGCCGGGAGACCCAGTACTTC

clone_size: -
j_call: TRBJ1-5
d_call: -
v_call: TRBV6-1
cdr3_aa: CASSEARSNSNQPQHF
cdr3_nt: TGTGCCAGCAGTGAAGCGCGGAGTAATAGCAATCAGCCCCAGCATTTT

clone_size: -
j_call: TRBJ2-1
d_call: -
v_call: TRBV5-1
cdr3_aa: CASSNRDGNEQFF
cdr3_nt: TGCGCCAGCAGCAACCGGGACGGCAATGAGCAGTTCTTC